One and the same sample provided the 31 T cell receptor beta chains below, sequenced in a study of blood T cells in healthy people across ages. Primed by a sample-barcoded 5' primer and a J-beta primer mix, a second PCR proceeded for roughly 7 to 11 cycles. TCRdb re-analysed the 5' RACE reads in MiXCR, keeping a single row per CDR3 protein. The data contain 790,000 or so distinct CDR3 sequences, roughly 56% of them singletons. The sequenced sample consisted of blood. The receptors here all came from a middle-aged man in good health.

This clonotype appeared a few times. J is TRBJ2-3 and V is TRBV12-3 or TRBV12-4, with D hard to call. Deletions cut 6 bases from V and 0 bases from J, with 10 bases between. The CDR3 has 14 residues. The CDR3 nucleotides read TGTGCCAGCAGCAAGGGCCTAAGCACAGATACGCAGTATTTT. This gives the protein CASSKGLSTDTQYF.

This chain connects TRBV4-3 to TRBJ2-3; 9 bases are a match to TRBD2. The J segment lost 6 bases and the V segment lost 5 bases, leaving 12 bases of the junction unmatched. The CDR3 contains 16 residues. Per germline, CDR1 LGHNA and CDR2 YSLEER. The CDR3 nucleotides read TGCGCCAGCAGCGGACGACTAGCGGAAACTAGGGATACGCAGTATTTT. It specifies CASSGRLAETRDTQYF.

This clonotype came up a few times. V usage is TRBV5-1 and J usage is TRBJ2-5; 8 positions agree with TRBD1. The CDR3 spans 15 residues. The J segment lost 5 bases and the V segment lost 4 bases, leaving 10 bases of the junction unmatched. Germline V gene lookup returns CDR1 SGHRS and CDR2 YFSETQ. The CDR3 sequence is CASSLTGVDEETQYF. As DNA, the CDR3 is TGCGCCAGCAGCCTGACAGGGGTGGATGAGGAGACCCAGTACTTC.

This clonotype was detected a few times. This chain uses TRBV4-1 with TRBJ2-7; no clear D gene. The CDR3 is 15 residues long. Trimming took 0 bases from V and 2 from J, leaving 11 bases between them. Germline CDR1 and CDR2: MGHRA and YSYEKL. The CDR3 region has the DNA TGCGCCAGCAGCCAAGACGGCCCAAGAACCTACGAGCAGTACTTC. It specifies CASSQDGPRTYEQYF.

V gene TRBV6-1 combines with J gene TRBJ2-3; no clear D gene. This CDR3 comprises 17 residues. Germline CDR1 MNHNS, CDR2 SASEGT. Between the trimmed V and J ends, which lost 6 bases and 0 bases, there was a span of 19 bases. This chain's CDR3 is CASSNDPHLGSTDTQYF. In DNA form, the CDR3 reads TGTGCCAGCAGCAACGACCCCCACCTAGGGAGCACAGATACGCAGTATTTT.

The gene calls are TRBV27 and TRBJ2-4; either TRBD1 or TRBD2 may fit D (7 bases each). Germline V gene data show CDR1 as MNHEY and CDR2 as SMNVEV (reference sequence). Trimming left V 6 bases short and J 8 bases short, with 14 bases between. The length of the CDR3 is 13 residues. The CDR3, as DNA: TGTGCCAGCAGAATCTCAGGGGGGGACATTCAGTACTTC. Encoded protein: CASRISGGDIQYF.

CDR3 sequence (DNA): TGTGCCAGCAGCCTCCGGACATTTGGGGAGCAGTACTTC. Encoded protein: CASSLRTFGEQYF. The chain carries TRBV3-1 and TRBJ2-5, with D perhaps given as TRBD1 or TRBD2 (5 bases each). Between the trimmed V and J ends, which lost 4 bases and 11 bases, there was a span of 17 bases. Per germline, CDR1 LGHDT and CDR2 YNNKEL (reference sequence). CDR3 length: 13 amino acids.

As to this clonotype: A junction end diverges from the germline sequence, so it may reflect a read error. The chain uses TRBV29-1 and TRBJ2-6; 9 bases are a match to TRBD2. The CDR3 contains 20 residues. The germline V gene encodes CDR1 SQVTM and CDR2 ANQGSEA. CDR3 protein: CGVEDLPRTSAFSGANVLTF. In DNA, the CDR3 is TGCGGCGTTGAAGATCTACCACGGACTAGCGCCTTCTCTGGGGCCAACGTCCTGACTTTC.

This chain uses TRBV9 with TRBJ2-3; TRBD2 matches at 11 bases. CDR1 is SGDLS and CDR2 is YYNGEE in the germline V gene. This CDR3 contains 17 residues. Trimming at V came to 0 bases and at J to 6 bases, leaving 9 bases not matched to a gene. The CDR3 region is CASSVAPLAGGLDTQYF. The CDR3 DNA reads TGTGCCAGCAGCGTAGCCCCATTAGCGGGAGGGCTGGATACGCAGTATTTT.

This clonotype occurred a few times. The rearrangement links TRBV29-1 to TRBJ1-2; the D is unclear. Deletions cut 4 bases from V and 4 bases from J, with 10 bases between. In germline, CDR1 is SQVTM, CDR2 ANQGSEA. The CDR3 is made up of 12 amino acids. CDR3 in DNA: TGCAGCGTTGGGGAGCAGCCCTATGGCTACACCTTC. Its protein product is CSVGEQPYGYTF.

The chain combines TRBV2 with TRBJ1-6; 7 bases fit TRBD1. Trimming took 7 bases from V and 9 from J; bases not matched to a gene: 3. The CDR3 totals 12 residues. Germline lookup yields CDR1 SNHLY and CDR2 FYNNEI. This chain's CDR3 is CASIQGSSPLHF. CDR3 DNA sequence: TGTGCCAGCATACAGGGGAGTTCACCCCTCCACTTT.

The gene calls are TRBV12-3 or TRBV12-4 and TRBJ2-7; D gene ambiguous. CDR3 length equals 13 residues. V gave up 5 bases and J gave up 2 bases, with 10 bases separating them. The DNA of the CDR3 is TGTGCCAGCAGTGTGGGCAGGCCCTACGAGCAGTACTTC. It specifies CASSVGRPYEQYF.

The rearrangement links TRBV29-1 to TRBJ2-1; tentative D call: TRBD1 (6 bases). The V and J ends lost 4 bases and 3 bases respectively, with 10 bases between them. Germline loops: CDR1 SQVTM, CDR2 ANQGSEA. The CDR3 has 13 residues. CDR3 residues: CSVGTALYNEQFF. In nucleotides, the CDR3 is TGCAGCGTTGGGACAGCCCTCTACAATGAGCAGTTCTTC.

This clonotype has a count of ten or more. CDR3 sequence: CSVAISGGFASEQFF. CDR3 bases: TGCAGCGTTGCAATAAGCGGGGGCTTCGCTAGTGAGCAGTTCTTC. V gene TRBV29-1 combines with J gene TRBJ2-1; 8 bases fit TRBD2. V lost 4 bases to trimming and J lost 9 bases; unmatched junction nucleotides: 14. CDR3 length equals 15 residues. Germline values: CDR1 SQVTM, CDR2 ANQGSEA.

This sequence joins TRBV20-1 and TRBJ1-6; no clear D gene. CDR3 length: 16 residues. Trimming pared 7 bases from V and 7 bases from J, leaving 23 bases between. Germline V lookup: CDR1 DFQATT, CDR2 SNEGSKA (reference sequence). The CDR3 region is CSVLHMSGNPNSPLHF. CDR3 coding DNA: TGCAGTGTTTTGCATATGTCGGGAAATCCCAATTCACCCCTCCACTTT.

CDR3 DNA: TGTGCCAGCAGGGACCCTCCTGTGCAGTACTTC. Protein: CASRDPPVQYF. This chain links TRBV6-1 with TRBJ2-5; D is uncertain. CDR3 size: 11 residues. Deletions cut 6 bases from V and 11 bases from J, with 13 bases between. CDR1 is MNHNS and CDR2 is SASEGT in the germline V gene.

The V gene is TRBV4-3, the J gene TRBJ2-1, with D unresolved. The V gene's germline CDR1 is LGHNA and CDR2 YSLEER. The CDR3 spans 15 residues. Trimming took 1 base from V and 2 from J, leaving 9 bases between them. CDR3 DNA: TGCGCCAGCAGCCAAGGGGTGGGGACCTACAATGAGCAGTTCTTC. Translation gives CASSQGVGTYNEQFF.

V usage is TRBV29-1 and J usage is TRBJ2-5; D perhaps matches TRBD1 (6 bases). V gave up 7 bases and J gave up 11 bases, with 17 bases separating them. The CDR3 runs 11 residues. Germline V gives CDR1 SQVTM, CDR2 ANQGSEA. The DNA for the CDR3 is TGCAGCGGAATTGGGGGCCATGAGCAGTACTTC. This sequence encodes CSGIGGHEQYF. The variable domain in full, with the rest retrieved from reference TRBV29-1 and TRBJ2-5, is SAVISQKPSRDICQRGTSLTIQCQVDSQVTMMFWYRQQPGQSLTLIATANQGSEATYESGFVIDKFPISRPNLTFSTLTVSNMSPEDSSIYLCSGIGGHEQYFGPGTRLLVL.

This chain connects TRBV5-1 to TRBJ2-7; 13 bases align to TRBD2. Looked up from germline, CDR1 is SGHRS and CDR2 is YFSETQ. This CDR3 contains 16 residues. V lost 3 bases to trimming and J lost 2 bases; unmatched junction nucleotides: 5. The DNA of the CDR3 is TGCGCCAGCAGCTCACAGGGGACTAGCGGGACCTACGAGCAGTACTTC. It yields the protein CASSSQGTSGTYEQYF.

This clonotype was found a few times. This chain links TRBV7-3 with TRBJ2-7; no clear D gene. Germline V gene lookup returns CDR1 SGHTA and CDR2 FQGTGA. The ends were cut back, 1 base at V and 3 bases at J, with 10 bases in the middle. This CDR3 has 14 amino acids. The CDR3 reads CASSLNAGVYEQYF. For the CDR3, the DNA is TGTGCCAGCAGCTTAAATGCAGGTGTCTACGAGCAGTACTTC.

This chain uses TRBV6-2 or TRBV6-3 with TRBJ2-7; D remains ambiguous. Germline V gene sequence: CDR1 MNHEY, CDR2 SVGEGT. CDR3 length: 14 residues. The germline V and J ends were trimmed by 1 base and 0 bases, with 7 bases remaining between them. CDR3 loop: CASSYLPDSYEQYF. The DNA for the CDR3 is TGTGCCAGCAGTTACTTGCCGGACTCCTACGAGCAGTACTTC.

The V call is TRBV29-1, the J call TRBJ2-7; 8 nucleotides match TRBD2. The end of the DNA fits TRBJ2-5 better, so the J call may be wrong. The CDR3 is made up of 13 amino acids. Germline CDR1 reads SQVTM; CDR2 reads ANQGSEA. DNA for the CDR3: TGCAGCGTTTCTTCGGGGGGGGCAGAGACCCAGTACTTC. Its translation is CSVSSGGAETQYF.

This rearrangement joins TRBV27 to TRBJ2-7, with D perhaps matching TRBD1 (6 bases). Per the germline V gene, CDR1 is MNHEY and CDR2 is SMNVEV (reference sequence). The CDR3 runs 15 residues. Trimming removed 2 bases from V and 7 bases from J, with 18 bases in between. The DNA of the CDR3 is TGTGCCAGCAGTTTAAGGAAACAGGGCTACAATGAGCAGTACTTC. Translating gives CASSLRKQGYNEQYF.

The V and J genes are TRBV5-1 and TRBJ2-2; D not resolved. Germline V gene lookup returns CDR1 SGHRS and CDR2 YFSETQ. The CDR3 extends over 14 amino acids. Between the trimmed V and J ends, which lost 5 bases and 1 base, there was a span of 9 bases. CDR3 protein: CASSSNRNTGELFF. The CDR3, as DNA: TGCGCCAGCAGTTCAAACAGGAACACCGGGGAGCTGTTTTTT.

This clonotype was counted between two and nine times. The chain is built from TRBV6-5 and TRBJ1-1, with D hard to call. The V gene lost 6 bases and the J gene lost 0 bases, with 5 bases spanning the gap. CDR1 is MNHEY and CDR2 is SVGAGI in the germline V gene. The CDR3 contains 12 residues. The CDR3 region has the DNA TGTGCCAGCAGCAAAATGAACACTGAAGCTTTCTTT. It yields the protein CASSKMNTEAFF.

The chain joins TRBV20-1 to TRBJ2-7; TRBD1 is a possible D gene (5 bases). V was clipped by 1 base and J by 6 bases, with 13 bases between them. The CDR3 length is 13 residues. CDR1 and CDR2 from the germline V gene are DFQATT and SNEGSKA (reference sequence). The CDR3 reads CSARGAGNIEQYF. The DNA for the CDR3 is TGCAGTGCTAGAGGGGCAGGGAATATCGAGCAGTACTTC.

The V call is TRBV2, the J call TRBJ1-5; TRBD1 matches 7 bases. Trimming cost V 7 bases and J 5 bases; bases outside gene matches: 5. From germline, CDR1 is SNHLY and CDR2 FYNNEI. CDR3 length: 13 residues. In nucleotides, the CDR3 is TGTGCCAGCAACAGGGGTTACGATCAGCCCCAGCATTTT. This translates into CASNRGYDQPQHF.

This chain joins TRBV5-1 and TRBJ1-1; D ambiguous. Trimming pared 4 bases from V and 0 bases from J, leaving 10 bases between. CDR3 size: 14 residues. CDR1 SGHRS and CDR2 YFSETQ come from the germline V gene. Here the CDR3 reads CASSASAMNTEAFF. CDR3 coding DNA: TGCGCCAGCAGCGCCAGTGCCATGAACACTGAAGCTTTCTTT. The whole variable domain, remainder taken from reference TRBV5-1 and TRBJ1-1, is KAGVTQTPRYLIKTRGQQVTLSCSPISGHRSVSWYQQTPGQGLQFLFEYFSETQRNKGNFPGRFSGRQFSNSRSEMNVSTLELGDSALYLCASSASAMNTEAFFGQGTRLTVV.

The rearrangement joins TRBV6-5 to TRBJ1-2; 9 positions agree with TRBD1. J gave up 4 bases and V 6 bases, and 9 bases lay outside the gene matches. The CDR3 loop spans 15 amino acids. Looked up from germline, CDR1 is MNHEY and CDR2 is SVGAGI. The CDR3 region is CASRASQGAGYGYTF. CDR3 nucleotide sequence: TGTGCCAGCAGAGCTTCACAGGGGGCCGGCTATGGCTACACCTTC.

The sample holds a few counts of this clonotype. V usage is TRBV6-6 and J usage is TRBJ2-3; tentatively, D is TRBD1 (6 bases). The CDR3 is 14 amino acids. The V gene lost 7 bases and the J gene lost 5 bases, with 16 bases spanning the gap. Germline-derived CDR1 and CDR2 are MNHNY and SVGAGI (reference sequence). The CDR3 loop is CASKGTTREDTQYF. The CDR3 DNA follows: TGTGCCAGCAAAGGGACAACCCGGGAAGATACGCAGTATTTT.

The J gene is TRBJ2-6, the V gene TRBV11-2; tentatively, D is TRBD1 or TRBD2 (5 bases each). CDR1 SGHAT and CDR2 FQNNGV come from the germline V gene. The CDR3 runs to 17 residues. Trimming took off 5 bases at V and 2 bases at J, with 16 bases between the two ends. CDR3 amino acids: CASSRIAVGAGANVLTF. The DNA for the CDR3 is TGTGCCAGCAGCCGTATAGCCGTGGGGGCTGGGGCCAACGTCCTGACTTTC.